Described below is a single T cell receptor beta chain sequence and its context. What it recognizes is unknown. This sample is drawn from a study of cytomegalovirus exposure and HLA in healthy donors. Study findings and constraints: For most TCR beta V segments, an earlier analysis put the productive rate at about 87% or about 30% of the time. One variant, a missense change in DCLRE1C, was linked in a later analysis to TCR beta V- and J-gene trimming. The likely explanation for a cluster of highly shared sequence variants was sequencing artifact.

The study ran its PCR with 60 Vbeta and 13 Jbeta primers. Authors' processing steps: In a later analysis, approximately 80 million unique TCR beta chains included roughly 11 million shared by two or more donors. TCRdb's table, derived via immunoSEQ multiplex PCR, lists solely in-frame clones and lacks some. V, J and clone size are those of that table, while D and trimming were read from the DNA. There are roughly 100,000 clones in the sample; about 16% occur only once, and more than 0.65% lies in the top ten. Unmatched junction bases numbered 8, after V lost 8 bases and J lost 4 bases. Germline values: CDR1 MGHDK, CDR2 SYGVNS. The CDR3 covers 14 residues.

V and J are TRBV25-1 and TRBJ2-3, with 8 bases that match TRBD1. The receptor was isolated from a female donor in good health and CMV-seronegative. Material: PBMCs. The CDR3, as DNA: TGTGCCAGCGGGGACAGGCAGTTCCCAGATACGCAGTATTTT. It codes for CASGDRQFPDTQYF. Full variable domain (remainder filled in from reference TRBV25-1 and TRBJ2-3): EADIYQTPRYLVIGTGKKITLECSQTMGHDKMYWYQQDPGMELHLIHYSYGVNSTEKGDLSSESTVSRIRTEHFPLTLESARPSHTSQYLCASGDRQFPDTQYFGPGTRLTVL.